This T cell receptor (beta chain) was recovered during a study of identical twins. This clonotype was seen a handful of times. TCRdb fed the 5' RACE reads into MiXCR, producing one record per CDR3 protein. The sample has hundreds of thousands of distinct CDR3 sequences, 20% to 25% seen once. This CDR3 is 18 amino acids long. Trimming took 0 bases from V and 3 from J; bases not matched to a gene: 12. CDR1 is SGDLS and CDR2 is YYNGEE in the germline V gene. These data also formed part of another study, on yellow fever vaccine responses in identical twins.

This chain links TRBV9 with TRBJ2-7; 10 nucleotides match TRBD2. This sequence originates from a woman aged 18-29 years in good health. Source material: CD4+ T cells sorted from blood. CDR3 loop: CASSVGGLAGEYLYEQYF. CDR3 nucleotide sequence: TGTGCCAGCAGCGTAGGAGGTCTAGCGGGAGAGTATCTCTACGAGCAGTACTTC.